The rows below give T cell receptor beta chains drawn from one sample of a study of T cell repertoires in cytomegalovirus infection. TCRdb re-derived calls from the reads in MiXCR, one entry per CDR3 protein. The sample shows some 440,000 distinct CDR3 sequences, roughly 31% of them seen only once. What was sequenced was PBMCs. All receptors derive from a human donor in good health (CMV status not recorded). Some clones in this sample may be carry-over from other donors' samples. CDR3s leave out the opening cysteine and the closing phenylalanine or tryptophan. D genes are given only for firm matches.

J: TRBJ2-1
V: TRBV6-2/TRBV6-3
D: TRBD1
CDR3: ASSYSKGTGGYSNNEQF

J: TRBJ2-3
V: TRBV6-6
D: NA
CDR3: ASSYTGPRAQY

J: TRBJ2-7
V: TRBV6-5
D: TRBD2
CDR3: ASSYSGGSHEQY

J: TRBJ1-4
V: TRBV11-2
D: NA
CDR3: ASSPDGRSNEKLF

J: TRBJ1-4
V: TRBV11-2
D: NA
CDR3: ASSEVATNEKLF

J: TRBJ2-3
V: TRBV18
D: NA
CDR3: ASSGLASDTQY

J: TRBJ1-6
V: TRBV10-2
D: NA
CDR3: ASSASAGVGSPLH

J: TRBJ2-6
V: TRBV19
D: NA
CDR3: ACTVSSGANVLT

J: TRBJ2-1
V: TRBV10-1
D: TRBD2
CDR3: ASSGAGGPYNEQF

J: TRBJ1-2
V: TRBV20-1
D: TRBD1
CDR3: SARARDRADYGYT

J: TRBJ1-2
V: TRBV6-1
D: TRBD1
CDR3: ASRGSTGARDYGYT

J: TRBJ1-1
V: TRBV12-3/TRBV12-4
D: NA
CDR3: ASSFGRTEAF

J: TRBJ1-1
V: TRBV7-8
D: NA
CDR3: ASSAWGQNTEAF

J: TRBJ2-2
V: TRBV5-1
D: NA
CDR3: ASSFGPNEGDTGELF

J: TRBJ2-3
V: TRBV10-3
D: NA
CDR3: AISESAGPTDTQY

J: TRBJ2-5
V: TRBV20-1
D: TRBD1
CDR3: SAPGTAYQETQY

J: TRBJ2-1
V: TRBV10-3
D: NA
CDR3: AIKAGTSYNEQF

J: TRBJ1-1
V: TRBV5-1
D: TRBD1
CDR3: ASRPDRETAF

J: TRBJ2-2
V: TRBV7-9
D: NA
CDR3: ASSLSGSPGELF

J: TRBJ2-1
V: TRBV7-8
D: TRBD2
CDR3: ASSKGASGSSYNEQF

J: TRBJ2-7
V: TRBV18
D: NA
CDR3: ASSPRNTDGYEQY

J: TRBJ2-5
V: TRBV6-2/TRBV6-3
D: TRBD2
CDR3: ASSYPGLAAIRETQY

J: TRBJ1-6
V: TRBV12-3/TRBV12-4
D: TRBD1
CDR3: ASSQGQAGNSPLH

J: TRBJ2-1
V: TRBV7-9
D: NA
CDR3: ASSAQLNEQF

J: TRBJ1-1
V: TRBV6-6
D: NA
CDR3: ASSYVLLAGPRVGEAF

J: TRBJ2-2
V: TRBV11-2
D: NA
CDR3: ASSITRGTGELF

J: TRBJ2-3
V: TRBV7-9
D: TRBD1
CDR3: ASRFSSTGGGADTQY

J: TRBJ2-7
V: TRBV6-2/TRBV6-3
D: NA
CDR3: ASSYASPVANEQY

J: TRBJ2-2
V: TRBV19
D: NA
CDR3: AAGSSTIGELF

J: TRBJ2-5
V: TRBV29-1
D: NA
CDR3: SVLGVVETQY

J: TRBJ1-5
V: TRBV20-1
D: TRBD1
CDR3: SASDRGVGQPQH

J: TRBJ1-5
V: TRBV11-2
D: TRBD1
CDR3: ASSLAQGSNQPQH

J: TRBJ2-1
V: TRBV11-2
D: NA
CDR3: ASSLDPGQKGVNEQF

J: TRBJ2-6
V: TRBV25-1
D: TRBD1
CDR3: ASSESGQGASGANVLT

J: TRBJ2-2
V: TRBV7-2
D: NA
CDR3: ASSLSTPASELF

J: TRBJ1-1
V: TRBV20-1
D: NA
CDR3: SATGTVNTEAF

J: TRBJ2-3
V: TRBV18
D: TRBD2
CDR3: ASSPTMISGGTDTQY

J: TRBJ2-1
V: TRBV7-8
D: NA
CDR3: ASSLGNPSSYNEQF

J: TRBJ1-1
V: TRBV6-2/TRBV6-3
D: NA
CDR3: ASNPWGEPNTEAF

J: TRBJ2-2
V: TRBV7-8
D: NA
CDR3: ASSFVEEKTGELF